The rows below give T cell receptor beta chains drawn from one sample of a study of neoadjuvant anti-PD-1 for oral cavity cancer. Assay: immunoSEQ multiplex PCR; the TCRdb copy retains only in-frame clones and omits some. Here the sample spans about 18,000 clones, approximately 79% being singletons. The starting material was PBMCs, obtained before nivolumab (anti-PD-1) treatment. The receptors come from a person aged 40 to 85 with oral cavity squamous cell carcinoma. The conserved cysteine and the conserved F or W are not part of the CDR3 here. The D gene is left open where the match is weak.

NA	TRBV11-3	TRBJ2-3	ASSLDRDTDTQY
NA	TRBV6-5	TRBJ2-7	ASMASYSYEQY
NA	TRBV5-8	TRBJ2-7	ASRSRRSEYEQY
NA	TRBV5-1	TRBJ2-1	ASSLESSYNEQF
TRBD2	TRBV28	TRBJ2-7	ASRHSPGLADQSGEQY
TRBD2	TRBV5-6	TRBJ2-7	ASSFPAGAGEQY
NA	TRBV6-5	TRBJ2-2	ASSLWGANTGELF
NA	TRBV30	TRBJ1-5	AWSPQGVEPQH
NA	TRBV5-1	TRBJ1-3	ASSTAGDSGNTIY
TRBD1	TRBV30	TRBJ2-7	AWSGQAVDTQY
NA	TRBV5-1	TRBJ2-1	ASSGGGHPWEDNEQF
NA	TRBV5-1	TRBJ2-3	ASSLGTTDTQY
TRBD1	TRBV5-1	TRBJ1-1	ASRPWTGGNTEAF
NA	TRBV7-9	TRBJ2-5	ASSFPLGSGETQY
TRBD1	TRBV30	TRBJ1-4	AWNLQGAKEKLF
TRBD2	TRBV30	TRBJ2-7	AWSDGLANYEQY
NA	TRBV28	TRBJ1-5	ASSLSGTYQPQH
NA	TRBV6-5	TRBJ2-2	ASSSNTGELF
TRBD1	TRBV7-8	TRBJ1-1	ASSGQGPKIEAF
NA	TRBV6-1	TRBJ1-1	ASSDRQQGGSTEAF
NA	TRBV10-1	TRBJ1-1	ASGRGGSTEAF
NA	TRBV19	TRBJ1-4	ASSIDEYRATNEKLF
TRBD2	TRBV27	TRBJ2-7	ASRLLAGDYEQY
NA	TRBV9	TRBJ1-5	ASSVDARDFNQPQH
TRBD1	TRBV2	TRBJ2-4	ASKPGTGKNIQY
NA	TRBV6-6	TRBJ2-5	ASSPPTQGRETQY
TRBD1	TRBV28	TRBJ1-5	ASSSTGGGQPQH
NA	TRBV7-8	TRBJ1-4	ASRGTVATNEKLF
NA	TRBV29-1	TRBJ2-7	SVEIPTVPLGQY